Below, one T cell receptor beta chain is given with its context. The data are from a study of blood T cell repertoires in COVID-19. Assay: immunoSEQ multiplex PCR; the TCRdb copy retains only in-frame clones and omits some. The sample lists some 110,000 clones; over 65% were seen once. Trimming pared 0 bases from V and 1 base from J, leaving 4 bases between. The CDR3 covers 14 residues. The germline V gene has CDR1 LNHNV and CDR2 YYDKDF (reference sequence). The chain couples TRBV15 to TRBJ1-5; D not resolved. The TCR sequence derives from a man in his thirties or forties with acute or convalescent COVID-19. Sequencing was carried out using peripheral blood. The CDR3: CATSRDGSNQPQHF. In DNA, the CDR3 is TGTGCCACCAGCAGAGATGGCAGCAATCAGCCCCAGCATTTT.